This TCR beta chain was recovered during a study of T cells in tuberculosis. As for the study in general: This South African cohort compared adolescents with or without latent tuberculosis against adults with active tuberculosis. General observations from the study: Samples were chosen by availability of cryopreserved specimens. GEM motif frequencies gave about 70% accuracy; the GMM repertoire gave 80% to 90%.

Profiled with immunoSEQ multiplex PCR; TCRdb holds only in-frame clones, not every one. The sample includes some 31,000 clones, around 93% of them seen just once. Time point noted: new active TB diagnosis, blood taken before or within 7 days of starting treatment. Each donor contributed 100,000 or so T cells on average, unsorted. CDR1 and CDR2 from the germline V gene are MGHDK and SYGVNS. CDR3 length: 13 amino acids. Trimming left V 5 bases short and J 0 bases short, with 8 bases between. Of note for this clone: Its antigen is not known.

The chain links TRBV25-1 to TRBJ2-7; D not certain. The source is an adult with tuberculosis. The sequencing here drew on PBMCs, taken at tuberculosis diagnosis. CDR3 in amino acids: CASSLTGSYEQYF. The CDR3 region has the DNA TGTGCCAGCAGTCTGACTGGCTCCTACGAGCAGTACTTC.